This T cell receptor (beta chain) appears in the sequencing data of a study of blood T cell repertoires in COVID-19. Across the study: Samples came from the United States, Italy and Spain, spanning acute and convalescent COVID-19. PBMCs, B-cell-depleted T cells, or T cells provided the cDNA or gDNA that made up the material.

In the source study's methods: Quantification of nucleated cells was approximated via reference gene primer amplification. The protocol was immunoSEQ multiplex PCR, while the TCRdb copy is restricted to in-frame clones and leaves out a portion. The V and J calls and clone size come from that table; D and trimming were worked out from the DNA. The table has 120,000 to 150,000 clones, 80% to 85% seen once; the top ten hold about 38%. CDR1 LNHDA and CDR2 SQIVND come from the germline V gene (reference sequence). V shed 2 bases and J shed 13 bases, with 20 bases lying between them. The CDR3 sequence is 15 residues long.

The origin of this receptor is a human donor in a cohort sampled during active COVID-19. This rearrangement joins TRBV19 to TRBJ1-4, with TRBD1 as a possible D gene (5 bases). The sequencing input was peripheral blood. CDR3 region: CASSIKSGGLGRLFF. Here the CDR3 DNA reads TGTGCCAGTAGTATAAAGAGTGGGGGGTTAGGACGACTGTTTTTT.